These T cell receptor beta chains were read from a single sample in a study of monozygotic twins with cystic fibrosis. Method: immunoSEQ multiplex PCR; TCRdb's copy keeps in-frame clones and lacks some. The sample consists of roughly 20,000 clones, around 97% of them appearing once. The sample taken for sequencing was blood. These receptors were obtained from a woman aged 25 to 39 with cystic fibrosis. The CDR3 runs from the conserved cysteine through the conserved F or W. Fields, in order: V gene, D gene, clone size, J gene, CDR3 DNA, CDR3 protein. D genes are given only for firm matches. Clone size is given for some rows only: seen once, a few or many times, or a class if the clone is expanded.

V gene: TRBV19; D gene: TRBD1; clone size: -; J gene: TRBJ2-2; CDR3 DNA: TGTGCCAGTAGTCAACTGGGACAGGGGGCCGGCGGGGAGCTGTTTTTT; CDR3 protein: CASSQLGQGAGGELFF
V gene: TRBV19; D gene: TRBD2; clone size: -; J gene: TRBJ2-1; CDR3 DNA: TGTGCCAGTAGTGGCCCCGGGGGGGCGCCGTACAATGAGCAGTTCTTC; CDR3 protein: CASSGPGGAPYNEQFF
V gene: TRBV19; D gene: -; clone size: -; J gene: TRBJ1-5; CDR3 DNA: TGTGCCAGTAGTATCGGTGGGGACAATCAGCCCCAGCATTTT; CDR3 protein: CASSIGGDNQPQHF
V gene: TRBV5-1; D gene: TRBD2; clone size: -; J gene: TRBJ2-1; CDR3 DNA: TGCGCCAGCAGCTTGGATAGCGGGGCCACTGGCAATGAGCAGTTCTTC; CDR3 protein: CASSLDSGATGNEQFF
V gene: TRBV30; D gene: TRBD2; clone size: -; J gene: TRBJ2-5; CDR3 DNA: TGTGCCTGGAGTGCTAACGGACTAGCCCTCCAAGAGACCCAGTACTTC; CDR3 protein: CAWSANGLALQETQYF
V gene: TRBV7-9; D gene: TRBD2; clone size: -; J gene: TRBJ2-5; CDR3 DNA: TGTGCCAGCAGCCGGACTAGCGGGGGGGAGACCCAGTACTTC; CDR3 protein: CASSRTSGGETQYF
V gene: TRBV23-1; D gene: -; clone size: once; J gene: TRBJ2-2; CDR3 DNA: TGCGCCAGCAGTCACCCAACAGTTGGCACCGGGGAGCTGTTTTTT; CDR3 protein: CASSHPTVGTGELFF
V gene: TRBV7-6; D gene: -; clone size: -; J gene: TRBJ2-1; CDR3 DNA: TGTGCCAGCAGCTTAGTTGACGGGGGAGTCCCTGAGCAGTTCTTC; CDR3 protein: CASSLVDGGVPEQFF
V gene: TRBV2; D gene: -; clone size: -; J gene: TRBJ1-3; CDR3 DNA: TGTGCCAGCAGTTTCGACACCCCTGCTGGAAACACCATATATTTT; CDR3 protein: CASSFDTPAGNTIYF
V gene: TRBV28; D gene: -; clone size: -; J gene: TRBJ1-2; CDR3 DNA: TGTGCCAGCAGTTTACTTCCGGAACCGGCCCGCGATGGCTACACCTTC; CDR3 protein: CASSLLPEPARDGYTF
V gene: TRBV5-1; D gene: TRBD1; clone size: -; J gene: TRBJ1-1; CDR3 DNA: TGCGCCAGCAGCTTAGGGGGCATGATAACTGAAGCTTTCTTT; CDR3 protein: CASSLGGMITEAFF
V gene: TRBV18; D gene: -; clone size: -; J gene: TRBJ1-1; CDR3 DNA: TGTGCCAGCTCACCAGGGCAGGGCCACACTGAAGCTTTCTTT; CDR3 protein: CASSPGQGHTEAFF
V gene: TRBV5-1; D gene: TRBD1; clone size: -; J gene: TRBJ1-1; CDR3 DNA: TGCGCCAGCAGCCCCCAGACAGGGATACTGGACACTGAAGCTTTCTTT; CDR3 protein: CASSPQTGILDTEAFF
V gene: TRBV6-1; D gene: TRBD1; clone size: -; J gene: TRBJ1-2; CDR3 DNA: TGTGCCAGCAGTGGACTGTGGACAGGGGGGACCCTTAACTATGGCTACACCTTC; CDR3 protein: CASSGLWTGGTLNYGYTF
V gene: TRBV7-9; D gene: -; clone size: -; J gene: TRBJ2-7; CDR3 DNA: TGTGCCAGCAGCTTTGAGGGCAGATCCTACGAGCAGTACTTC; CDR3 protein: CASSFEGRSYEQYF
V gene: TRBV5-6; D gene: -; clone size: once; J gene: TRBJ1-5; CDR3 DNA: TGTGCCAGCAGCTTGTTAGGGGACGATCAGCCCCAGCATTTT; CDR3 protein: CASSLLGDDQPQHF
V gene: TRBV6-1; D gene: TRBD1; clone size: -; J gene: TRBJ2-7; CDR3 DNA: TGTGCCACCAGTGAGACAGGGGCCTACGAGCAGTACTTC; CDR3 protein: CATSETGAYEQYF
V gene: TRBV10-1; D gene: -; clone size: -; J gene: TRBJ2-3; CDR3 DNA: TGCGCCAGCAGTGAGGTCCGGGACGGACGCACAGATACGCAGTATTTT; CDR3 protein: CASSEVRDGRTDTQYF
V gene: TRBV13; D gene: TRBD1; clone size: -; J gene: TRBJ1-6; CDR3 DNA: TGTGCCAGCAGCCCACAGGGGGCGGTCAATTCACCCCTCCACTTT; CDR3 protein: CASSPQGAVNSPLHF
V gene: TRBV7-9; D gene: TRBD1; clone size: -; J gene: TRBJ1-1; CDR3 DNA: TGTGCCAGCAGACACACCGGATCCGGGACAGAGGACACTGAAGCTTTCTTT; CDR3 protein: CASRHTGSGTEDTEAFF
V gene: TRBV7-9; D gene: -; clone size: -; J gene: TRBJ2-1; CDR3 DNA: TGTGCCAGCAGTAAGTCGATCACCTACAATGAGCAGTTCTTC; CDR3 protein: CASSKSITYNEQFF
V gene: TRBV5-6; D gene: -; clone size: -; J gene: TRBJ1-6; CDR3 DNA: TGTGCCAGCAGCTCGAGGGCTTCACCCCTCCACTTT; CDR3 protein: CASSSRASPLHF
V gene: TRBV7-6; D gene: -; clone size: -; J gene: TRBJ2-7; CDR3 DNA: TGTGCCAGCAGCTTAGCAGGGGGGGCAAGGGAGCAGTACTTC; CDR3 protein: CASSLAGGAREQYF
V gene: TRBV7-9; D gene: TRBD2; clone size: -; J gene: TRBJ2-1; CDR3 DNA: TGTGCCAGCAGCCAACTTATGCCCTCGAAGCGGGGGGGCCGCATTGAGCAGTTCTTC; CDR3 protein: CASSQLMPSKRGGRIEQFF
V gene: TRBV10-3; D gene: -; clone size: -; J gene: TRBJ1-2; CDR3 DNA: TGTGCCATCAGGGGGGAGGACGTCTATGGCTACACCTTC; CDR3 protein: CAIRGEDVYGYTF
V gene: TRBV6-6; D gene: TRBD1; clone size: -; J gene: TRBJ2-7; CDR3 DNA: TGTGCCAGCAGCCCTAGACAGGGGGCTGCCTACGAGCAGTACTTC; CDR3 protein: CASSPRQGAAYEQYF
V gene: TRBV9; D gene: TRBD2; clone size: -; J gene: TRBJ2-2; CDR3 DNA: TGTGCCAGCAAGTGGGGCGGGGGTAACACCGGGGAGCTGTTTTTT; CDR3 protein: CASKWGGGNTGELFF
V gene: TRBV28; D gene: -; clone size: -; J gene: TRBJ2-3; CDR3 DNA: TGTGCCAGCAGTCCACCGCCGGGACACCTCACAGATACGCAGTATTTT; CDR3 protein: CASSPPPGHLTDTQYF
V gene: TRBV5-1; D gene: -; clone size: -; J gene: TRBJ1-6; CDR3 DNA: TGCGCCAGCAGCTTGGATGCAATCCAATTGGGTTCACCCCTCCACTTT; CDR3 protein: CASSLDAIQLGSPLHF
V gene: TRBV6-1; D gene: -; clone size: -; J gene: TRBJ2-2; CDR3 DNA: TGTGCCAGCAGTGAAGAGGGAGGAGGGACCGGGGAGCTGTTTTTT; CDR3 protein: CASSEEGGGTGELFF
V gene: TRBV5-1; D gene: -; clone size: -; J gene: TRBJ1-1; CDR3 DNA: TGCGCCAGCAGCTTGGGTGGGTCAAGGAACACTGAAGCTTTCTTT; CDR3 protein: CASSLGGSRNTEAFF
V gene: TRBV7-2; D gene: -; clone size: -; J gene: TRBJ2-5; CDR3 DNA: TGTGCCAGCAGCTTAGGGCTGGGAGAGACCCAGTACTTC; CDR3 protein: CASSLGLGETQYF
V gene: TRBV7-9; D gene: -; clone size: -; J gene: TRBJ2-7; CDR3 DNA: TGTGCCAGCAGTCACCGGACGTCCGAGCAGTACTTC; CDR3 protein: CASSHRTSEQYF
V gene: TRBV5-6; D gene: TRBD1; clone size: -; J gene: TRBJ2-1; CDR3 DNA: TGTGCCAGCAGCTTATGGGCGACAGGGGGCTACAATGAGCAGTTCTTC; CDR3 protein: CASSLWATGGYNEQFF
V gene: TRBV19; D gene: -; clone size: -; J gene: TRBJ2-1; CDR3 DNA: TGTGCCAGTAGTATGGGGGCAATGCCGGCCTACAATGAGCAGTTCTTC; CDR3 protein: CASSMGAMPAYNEQFF
V gene: TRBV30; D gene: -; clone size: -; J gene: TRBJ2-7; CDR3 DNA: TGTGCCTGGAAGCTGGAGCGCTCCTACGAGCAGTACTTC; CDR3 protein: CAWKLERSYEQYF
V gene: TRBV9; D gene: TRBD1; clone size: once; J gene: TRBJ2-2; CDR3 DNA: TGTGCCAGCAGGAGACCGGGACAGGGGCCCACCGGGGAGCTGTTTTTT; CDR3 protein: CASRRPGQGPTGELFF
V gene: TRBV10-3; D gene: -; clone size: -; J gene: TRBJ2-7; CDR3 DNA: TGTGCCATCAGTGAAGGACAGCACTCCTACGAGCAGTACTTC; CDR3 protein: CAISEGQHSYEQYF
V gene: TRBV7-6; D gene: -; clone size: -; J gene: TRBJ2-7; CDR3 DNA: TGTGCCAGCAGTCCTACAGGACCTTACTACGAGCAGTACTTC; CDR3 protein: CASSPTGPYYEQYF
V gene: TRBV7-2; D gene: TRBD1; clone size: -; J gene: TRBJ1-1; CDR3 DNA: TGTGCCAGCAGCCAAAGGACAGGGAGTAACACTGAAGCTTTCTTT; CDR3 protein: CASSQRTGSNTEAFF
V gene: TRBV6-5; D gene: TRBD1; clone size: -; J gene: TRBJ2-5; CDR3 DNA: TGTGCCAGCAGTTTTACAGGGGGTGCAGAGACCCAGTACTTC; CDR3 protein: CASSFTGGAETQYF
V gene: TRBV5-6; D gene: -; clone size: -; J gene: TRBJ1-2; CDR3 DNA: TGTGCCAGCAGCTCCTTGGCCTATGGCTACACCTTC; CDR3 protein: CASSSLAYGYTF
V gene: TRBV5-1; D gene: -; clone size: -; J gene: TRBJ1-1; CDR3 DNA: TGCGCCAGCAGCTCCCCGGTGGGGGAAGCTTTCTTT; CDR3 protein: CASSSPVGEAFF
V gene: TRBV7-2; D gene: -; clone size: -; J gene: TRBJ2-3; CDR3 DNA: TGTGCCAGCAGCTTTTTTGACCCTCTTTCAGATACGCAGTATTTT; CDR3 protein: CASSFFDPLSDTQYF
V gene: TRBV5-6; D gene: -; clone size: -; J gene: TRBJ2-3; CDR3 DNA: TGTGCCAGCAGCTCGCCGGGACTCAACACAGATACGCAGTATTTT; CDR3 protein: CASSSPGLNTDTQYF
V gene: TRBV19; D gene: -; clone size: once; J gene: TRBJ1-5; CDR3 DNA: TGTGCCAGTAGTAGTACCGGGACATCCGGCAATCAGCCCCAGCATTTT; CDR3 protein: CASSSTGTSGNQPQHF
V gene: TRBV7-8; D gene: -; clone size: -; J gene: TRBJ1-1; CDR3 DNA: TGTGCCAGCAGCCCTACCATGAACACTGAAGCTTTCTTT; CDR3 protein: CASSPTMNTEAFF
V gene: TRBV4-1; D gene: -; clone size: -; J gene: TRBJ1-5; CDR3 DNA: TGCGCCAGCAGCCAAGATCGGGGAAGTGGGACGAAAGCGAGCAATCAGCCCCAGCATTTT; CDR3 protein: CASSQDRGSGTKASNQPQHF
V gene: TRBV19; D gene: TRBD2; clone size: -; J gene: TRBJ2-1; CDR3 DNA: TGTGCCAGTAGTACCTCTAGCGGGGGGGCGAGGGAGCAGTTCTTC; CDR3 protein: CASSTSSGGAREQFF
V gene: TRBV27; D gene: -; clone size: -; J gene: TRBJ2-3; CDR3 DNA: TGTGCCAGCACTAGCGTGGGGTGGGGAGACACAGATACGCAGTATTTT; CDR3 protein: CASTSVGWGDTDTQYF
V gene: TRBV6-6; D gene: TRBD1; clone size: -; J gene: TRBJ2-7; CDR3 DNA: TGTGCCAGCAGTTACTCCCCAGGGGGCCGAAGCGAGCAGTACTTC; CDR3 protein: CASSYSPGGRSEQYF
V gene: TRBV6-5; D gene: -; clone size: -; J gene: TRBJ2-3; CDR3 DNA: TGTGCCAGCAGTCACCGACTAGGAGCAGATACGCAGTATTTT; CDR3 protein: CASSHRLGADTQYF
V gene: TRBV2; D gene: -; clone size: -; J gene: TRBJ2-2; CDR3 DNA: TGTGCCAGCAGTAGCCGGGTCACCGGGGAGCTGTTTTTT; CDR3 protein: CASSSRVTGELFF
V gene: TRBV4-3; D gene: -; clone size: -; J gene: TRBJ1-2; CDR3 DNA: TGCGCCAGCAGCCAAGAAGGCTATGGCTACACCTTC; CDR3 protein: CASSQEGYGYTF
V gene: TRBV4-3; D gene: -; clone size: -; J gene: TRBJ2-2; CDR3 DNA: TGCGCCAGCAGCCAAGATCCCACGAGCACCGGGGAGCTGTTTTTT; CDR3 protein: CASSQDPTSTGELFF
V gene: TRBV6-1; D gene: TRBD1; clone size: -; J gene: TRBJ2-1; CDR3 DNA: TGTGCCAGCAGCCTCGATGGGACAGGTTCCAATGAGCAGTTCTTC; CDR3 protein: CASSLDGTGSNEQFF
V gene: TRBV5-1; D gene: TRBD1; clone size: -; J gene: TRBJ1-2; CDR3 DNA: TGCGCCAGCAGGTATACAGGGGGCGCGGACTATGGCTACACCTTC; CDR3 protein: CASRYTGGADYGYTF
V gene: TRBV28; D gene: -; clone size: -; J gene: TRBJ1-2; CDR3 DNA: TGTGCCAGCATCTCCGGGACGATTCCTGGCTATGGCTACACCTTC; CDR3 protein: CASISGTIPGYGYTF
V gene: TRBV11-2; D gene: -; clone size: -; J gene: TRBJ2-3; CDR3 DNA: TGTGCCAGCAGCTCGGGACGGACTAGCACAGATACGCAGTATTTT; CDR3 protein: CASSSGRTSTDTQYF
V gene: TRBV19; D gene: TRBD1; clone size: -; J gene: TRBJ2-5; CDR3 DNA: TGTGCCAGTAGTATCGGGACAGCCCAAGAGACCCAGTACTTC; CDR3 protein: CASSIGTAQETQYF